This T cell receptor (beta chain) appears in the sequencing data of a study of shared clonotypes between healthy human individuals. The CDR3 spans 14 residues. The V end lost 3 bases, the J end lost 1 base, and 7 bases lay between the germline ends. Looked up from germline, CDR1 is SNHLY and CDR2 is FYNNEI. Sequenced by immunoSEQ multiplex PCR; TCRdb stores in-frame clones only, minus some. This table has a few million clones, roughly 93% appearing once. This clonotype originated in a young man in good health. Some clones in this sample may be carry-over from other donors' samples. The rearrangement links TRBV2 to TRBJ1-5; D unclear. The sequenced material came from naive CD4+ T cells from PBMCs. The subset denotes: CD45RA+ positively selected. The CDR3 coding sequence is TGTGCCAGCAGTGACTACACCAGCAATCAGCCCCAGCATTTT. This gives the protein CASSDYTSNQPQHF.